The 19 T cell receptor beta chains given below trace back to one sample, sequenced in a study of control samples from healthy donors and cancer patients (dated by TCRdb to between 2020 and 2021). Receptor libraries were prepared by the immunoSEQ multiplex PCR assay. TCRdb provides this immuneACCESS table in a form limited to in-frame rearrangements. Some clones are lacking; in checked studies, under half of them reflect an unresolved V gene, and why the rest are absent is not known. Recorded for this sample are 95,000 to 130,000 clones; around 89% of them occurred a single time. The ten biggest clones cover 2.3% of the sample. The specimen sequenced was blood. These receptor sequences come from an older woman in good health.

This chain links TRBV14 with TRBJ2-7; 7 bases line up with TRBD1. V was pared by 3 bases and J by 6 bases, with 8 bases of the junction left unmatched. The length of the CDR3 is 14 residues. Looked up from germline, CDR1 is SGHDN and CDR2 is FVKESK. CDR3 loop: CASSQTRQGSEQYF. As DNA, the CDR3 is TGTGCCAGCAGCCAGACCCGACAGGGCTCCGAGCAGTACTTC.

The rearrangement links TRBV7-9 to TRBJ1-2; 7 nucleotides agree with TRBD1. V shed 5 bases, J shed 2 bases, and the junction held 5 bases outside the gene matches. The CDR3 runs 14 residues. CDR1 is SEHNR and CDR2 is FQNEAQ in the germline V gene (reference sequence). CDR3 sequence: CASSRQGLNYGYTF. The CDR3 region has the DNA TGTGCCAGCAGCCGACAGGGACTCAACTATGGCTACACCTTC.

The rearrangement uses TRBV21-1 and TRBJ2-7; TRBD1 was called by the table and not checked on the DNA. TRBV21-1 is a pseudogene locus. This CDR3 contains 13 residues. The CDR3 DNA reads as TGTGCCAGCAGCAAAGCGGGACATTACGAGCAGTACTTC. It translates to CASSKAGHYEQYF.

CDR3 DNA: TGTGCCAGCTCACCCATACCCTCCCAAGAGACCCAGTACTTC. Its protein product is CASSPIPSQETQYF. This rearrangement joins TRBV18 to TRBJ2-5; D ambiguous. V shed 3 bases and J shed 1 base, with 9 bases lying between them. Germline CDR1 is KGHSH and CDR2 is LQKENI. This CDR3 spans 14 amino acids.

As concerns this clone: Within the sample, other DNA sequences also encode this same CDR3. This rearrangement joins TRBV7-2 to TRBJ1-1; no clear D. Between the trimmed V and J ends, which lost 6 bases and 1 base, there was a span of 9 bases. There are 13 residues in the CDR3. In germline, CDR1 is SGHTA, CDR2 FQGNSA. The CDR3 coding sequence is TGTGCCAGCAGTCCCACGCCGAACACTGAAGCTTTCTTT. Amino acid sequence: CASSPTPNTEAFF.

V and J are TRBV11-2 and TRBJ1-1; D uncertain. The CDR3 covers 11 residues. Germline-derived CDR1 and CDR2 are SGHAT and FQNNGV. Trimming removed 5 bases from V and 6 bases from J, with 7 bases in between. The CDR3 region is CASSGRPEAFF. The CDR3 DNA sequence: TGTGCCAGCAGCGGGCGACCTGAAGCTTTCTTT. Looking up the rest from reference TRBV11-2 and TRBJ1-1 gives the full variable domain: EAGVAQSPRYKIIEKRQSVAFWCNPISGHATLYWYQQILGQGPKLLIQFQNNGVVDDSQLPKDRFSAERLKGVDSTLKIQPAKLEDSAVYLCASSGRPEAFFGQGTRLTVV.

This chain joins TRBV7-2 and TRBJ2-1; tentatively, D is TRBD1 (6 bases). The CDR3 has 16 amino acids. Deletions cut 5 bases from V and 6 bases from J, with 20 bases between. CDR1 and CDR2 (germline): SGHTA, FQGNSA. As DNA, the CDR3 is TGTGCCAGCAGCGGAGACAGGCCCAGAGGGGGCAATGAGCAGTTCTTC. The encoded protein is CASSGDRPRGGNEQFF.

The chain employs TRBV27 and TRBJ2-2, with D possibly called TRBD1 or TRBD2 (6 bases each). The CDR3 covers 16 residues. V gave up 0 bases and J gave up 5 bases, with 13 bases separating them. Germline loops: CDR1 MNHEY, CDR2 SMNVEV (reference sequence). The CDR3, as DNA: TGTGCCAGCAGTTTATCCCCGGGGGCGGGGACCGGGGAGCTGTTTTTT. Its protein product is CASSLSPGAGTGELFF.

The gene calls are TRBV20-1 and TRBJ1-2, with D unclear. In germline, CDR1 is DFQATT, CDR2 SNEGSKA (reference sequence). The V gene lost 3 bases and the J gene lost 6 bases, with 5 bases spanning the gap. The CDR3 spans 10 residues. The CDR3 protein is CSASRDGYTF. CDR3 nucleotides: TGCAGTGCTAGTCGCGATGGCTACACCTTC.

This clone was counted a few times. The rearrangement uses TRBV11-2 and TRBJ1-4, with D maybe TRBD1 (5 bases). V lost 2 bases, J lost 8 bases, and 9 bases lay in between. Germline CDR1 and CDR2: SGHAT and FQNNGV. The CDR3 totals 13 residues. CDR3 protein: CASSLRSGEKLFF. CDR3 nucleotide sequence: TGTGCCAGCAGCTTAAGGTCAGGGGAAAAACTGTTTTTT. Variable domain in full (rest from reference TRBV11-2 and TRBJ1-4): EAGVAQSPRYKIIEKRQSVAFWCNPISGHATLYWYQQILGQGPKLLIQFQNNGVVDDSQLPKDRFSAERLKGVDSTLKIQPAKLEDSAVYLCASSLRSGEKLFFGSGTQLSVL.

The V call is TRBV11-2, the J call TRBJ2-2, with TRBD1 as a possible D gene (6 bases). The V end was cut by 2 bases, the J end by 6 bases, with 10 bases between. CDR3 length: 14 amino acids. The germline CDR1 and CDR2 sequences are SGHAT and FQNNGV. DNA of the CDR3: TGTGCCAGCAGCTTATATAGGGGGTCCGGGGAGCTGTTTTTT. Protein product: CASSLYRGSGELFF.

The chain recombines TRBV5-1 with TRBJ2-5, with D uncertain. Germline V gene data show CDR1 as SGHRS and CDR2 as YFSETQ. The CDR3 spans 15 residues. Trimming cost V 2 bases and J 5 bases, with 16 bases left between them. CDR3 in amino acids: CASSFSPGGGETQYF. The CDR3 coding sequence is TGCGCCAGCAGCTTCTCCCCCGGTGGTGGGGAGACCCAGTACTTC.

This chain links TRBV6-1 with TRBJ1-2, with D perhaps matching TRBD1 (5 bases). This CDR3 contains 15 residues. V shed 2 bases and J shed 5 bases, with 15 bases lying between them. In germline, CDR1 is MNHNS, CDR2 SASEGT. Written as DNA, the CDR3 is TGTGCCAGCAGTGAAAATGGCGGGGGGGGATATGGCTACACCTTC. Its translation: CASSENGGGGYGYTF.

This rearrangement joins TRBV5-4 to TRBJ2-5; D unresolved. The CDR3 is made up of 14 amino acids. Looked up from germline, CDR1 is SGHNT and CDR2 is YYREEE (reference sequence). V was cut by 0 bases and J by 5 bases, with 11 bases left in between. The CDR3 is CASSLDPGSETQYF. CDR3 DNA: TGTGCCAGCAGCTTGGATCCAGGAAGCGAGACCCAGTACTTC. Full variable domain (remainder filled in from reference TRBV5-4 and TRBJ2-5): ETGVTQSPTHLIKTRGQQVTLRCSSQSGHNTVSWYQQALGQGPQFIFQYYREEENGRGNFPPRFSGLQFPNYSSELNVNALELDDSALYLCASSLDPGSETQYFGPGTRLLVL.

The J gene is TRBJ1-5, the V gene TRBV5-1, with D possibly matching TRBD1 (6 bases). The CDR3 is 15 amino acids. Germline values: CDR1 SGHRS, CDR2 YFSETQ. Trimming removed 5 bases from V and 6 bases from J, with 18 bases in between. CDR3 residues: CASSHSPGEGQPQHF. The CDR3 DNA follows: TGCGCCAGCAGTCACTCCCCAGGGGAGGGTCAGCCCCAGCATTTT. Looking up the rest from reference TRBV5-1 and TRBJ1-5 gives the full variable domain: KAGVTQTPRYLIKTRGQQVTLSCSPISGHRSVSWYQQTPGQGLQFLFEYFSETQRNKGNFPGRFSGRQFSNSRSEMNVSTLELGDSALYLCASSHSPGEGQPQHFGDGTRLSIL.

The chain carries TRBV20-1 and TRBJ2-3; D is unclear. Deletions cut 5 bases from V and 8 bases from J, with 11 bases between. In germline, CDR1 is DFQATT, CDR2 SNEGSKA (reference sequence). The CDR3 length is 11 residues. Here the CDR3 reads CSARDDGTQYF. The CDR3 DNA reads as TGCAGTGCTCGCGACGACGGTACGCAGTATTTT.

The chain links TRBV7-9 to TRBJ2-3; 8 bases match TRBD1. The junction had 5 bases not matched to a gene; V was cut back by 6 bases and J by 0 bases. The CDR3 is 15 amino acids. The germline V gene encodes CDR1 SEHNR and CDR2 FQNEAQ (reference sequence). Here the CDR3 reads CASRLGTGSTDTQYF. As DNA, the CDR3 is TGTGCCAGCAGACTCGGGACAGGTAGCACAGATACGCAGTATTTT.

This clone appeared a single time. The V and J genes are TRBV29-1 and TRBJ2-5; no clear D gene. V dropped 8 bases and J dropped 0 bases, with 10 bases sitting between them. Germline V gives CDR1 SQVTM, CDR2 ANQGSEA. This CDR3 region has 12 residues. CDR3: CSHDFDQETQYF. CDR3 nucleotide sequence: TGCAGCCATGATTTTGACCAAGAGACCCAGTACTTC.

The J gene is TRBJ1-2, the V gene TRBV19; no reliable D call. Trimming took 0 bases from V and 3 from J, leaving 2 bases between them. CDR3 length: 12 residues. Looked up from germline, CDR1 is LNHDA and CDR2 is SQIVND (reference sequence). CDR3 in DNA: TGTGCCAGTAGTATAGATGACTATGGCTACACCTTC. It is translated as CASSIDDYGYTF.